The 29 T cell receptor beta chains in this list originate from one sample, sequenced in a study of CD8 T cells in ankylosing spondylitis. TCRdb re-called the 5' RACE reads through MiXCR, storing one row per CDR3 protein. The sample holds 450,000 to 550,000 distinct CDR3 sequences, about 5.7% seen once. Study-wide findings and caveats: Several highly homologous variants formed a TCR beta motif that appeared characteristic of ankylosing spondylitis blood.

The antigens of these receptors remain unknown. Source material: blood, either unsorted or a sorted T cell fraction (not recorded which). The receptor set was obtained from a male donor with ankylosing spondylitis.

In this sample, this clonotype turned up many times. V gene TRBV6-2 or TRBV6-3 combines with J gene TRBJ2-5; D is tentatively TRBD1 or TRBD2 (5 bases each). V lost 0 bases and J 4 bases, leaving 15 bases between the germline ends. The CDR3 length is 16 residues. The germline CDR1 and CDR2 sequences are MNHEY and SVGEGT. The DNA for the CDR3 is TGTGCCAGCAGTTACTCGATGGGGGACCCCGGAGAGACCCAGTACTTC. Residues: CASSYSMGDPGETQYF.

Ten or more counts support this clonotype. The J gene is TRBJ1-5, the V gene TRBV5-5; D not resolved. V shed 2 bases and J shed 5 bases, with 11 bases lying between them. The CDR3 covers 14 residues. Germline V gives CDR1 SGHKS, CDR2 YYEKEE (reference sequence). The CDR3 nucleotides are TGTGCCAGCAGCTTCGACCCTATTGATCAGCCCCAGCATTTT. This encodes CASSFDPIDQPQHF.

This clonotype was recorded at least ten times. CDR3 protein: CSVRGLVGEQYF. The DNA for the CDR3 is TGCAGCGTACGGGGCCTGGTCGGCGAGCAGTACTTC. V and J are TRBV29-1 and TRBJ2-7; D possibly uses TRBD1 or TRBD2 (5 bases each). The germline gives CDR1 SQVTM, CDR2 ANQGSEA. This CDR3 has 12 residues. Trimming pared 6 bases from V and 6 bases from J, leaving 15 bases between.

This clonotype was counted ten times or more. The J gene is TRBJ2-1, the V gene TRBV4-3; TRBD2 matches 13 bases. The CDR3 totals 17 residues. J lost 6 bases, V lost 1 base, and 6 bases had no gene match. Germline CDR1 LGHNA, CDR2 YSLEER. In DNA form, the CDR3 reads TGCGCCAGCAGCCAAGGATTCAGACTAGCGGGGGGCAATGAGCAGTTCTTC. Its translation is CASSQGFRLAGGNEQFF.

The CDR3 spells CSAHRQGSAKNIQYF. The CDR3 bases are TGCAGTGCCCACCGACAGGGGTCGGCCAAAAACATTCAGTACTTC. The gene calls are TRBV20-1 and TRBJ2-4; 8 nucleotides match TRBD1. Germline V gene lookup returns CDR1 DFQATT and CDR2 SNEGSKA (reference sequence). The CDR3 contains 15 residues. Trimming took 6 bases from V and 1 from J; bases not matched to a gene: 8.

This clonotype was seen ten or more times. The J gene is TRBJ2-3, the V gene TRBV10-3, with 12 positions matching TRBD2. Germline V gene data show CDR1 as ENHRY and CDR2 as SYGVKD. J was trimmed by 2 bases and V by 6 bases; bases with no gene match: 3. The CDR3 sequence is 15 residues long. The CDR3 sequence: CAIRGLAGITDTQYF. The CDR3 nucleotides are TGTGCCATCAGAGGACTAGCGGGGATCACAGATACGCAGTATTTT.

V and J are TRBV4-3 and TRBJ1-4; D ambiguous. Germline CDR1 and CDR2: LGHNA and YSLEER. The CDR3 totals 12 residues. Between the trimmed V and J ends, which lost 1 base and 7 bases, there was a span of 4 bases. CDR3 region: CASSQVPEKLFF. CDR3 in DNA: TGCGCCAGCAGCCAAGTCCCTGAAAAACTGTTTTTT.

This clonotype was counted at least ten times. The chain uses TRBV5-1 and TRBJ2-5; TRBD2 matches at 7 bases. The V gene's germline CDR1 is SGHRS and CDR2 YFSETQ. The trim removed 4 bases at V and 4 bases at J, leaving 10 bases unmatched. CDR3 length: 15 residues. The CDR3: CASSRDGRERETQYF. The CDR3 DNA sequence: TGCGCCAGCAGCCGCGACGGGCGGGAGAGAGAGACCCAGTACTTC.

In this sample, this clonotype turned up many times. CDR3 sequence reads: CSVDLTAVSEAFF. CDR3 bases: TGCAGCGTTGATTTGACGGCGGTGAGTGAAGCTTTCTTT. The chain combines TRBV29-1 with TRBJ1-1; D is unresolved. The CDR3 runs 13 residues. Germline values: CDR1 SQVTM, CDR2 ANQGSEA. Trimming removed 3 bases at V and 7 bases at J, with 15 bases between.

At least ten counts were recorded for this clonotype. Here the CDR3 reads CSASNQRVFSYEQYF. Written as DNA, the CDR3 is TGCAGTGCTAGTAATCAACGTGTGTTCTCCTACGAGCAGTACTTC. The rearrangement uses TRBV20-1 and TRBJ2-7; D remains ambiguous. In germline, CDR1 is DFQATT, CDR2 SNEGSKA (reference sequence). The CDR3 is made up of 15 amino acids. V lost 3 bases, J lost 0 bases, and 15 bases lay in between.

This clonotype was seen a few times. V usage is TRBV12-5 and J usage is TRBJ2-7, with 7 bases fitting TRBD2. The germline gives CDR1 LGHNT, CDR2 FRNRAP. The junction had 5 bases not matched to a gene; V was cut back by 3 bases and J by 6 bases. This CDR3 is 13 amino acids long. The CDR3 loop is CASGFSSGGEQYF. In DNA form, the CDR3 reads TGTGCTAGTGGTTTTTCCTCGGGAGGCGAGCAGTACTTC.

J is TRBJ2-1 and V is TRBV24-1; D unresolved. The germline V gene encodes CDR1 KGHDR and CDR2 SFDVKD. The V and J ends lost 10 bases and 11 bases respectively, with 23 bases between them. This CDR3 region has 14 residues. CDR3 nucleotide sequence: TGTGCCACGGAGTCGGAGACCGGCCCGACTCAGCAGTTCTTC. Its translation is CATESETGPTQQFF.

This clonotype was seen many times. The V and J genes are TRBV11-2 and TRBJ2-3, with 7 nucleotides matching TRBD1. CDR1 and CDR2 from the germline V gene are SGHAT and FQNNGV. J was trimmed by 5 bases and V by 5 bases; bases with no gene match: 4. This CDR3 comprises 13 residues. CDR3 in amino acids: CASSHGDRDTQYF. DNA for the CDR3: TGTGCCAGCAGCCACGGGGACAGAGATACGCAGTATTTT.

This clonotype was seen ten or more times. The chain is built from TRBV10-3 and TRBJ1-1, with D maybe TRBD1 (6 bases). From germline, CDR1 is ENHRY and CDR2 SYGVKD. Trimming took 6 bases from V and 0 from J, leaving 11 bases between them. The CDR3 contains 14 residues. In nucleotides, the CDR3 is TGTGCCATCAGGGGAGGACAGCTGAACACTGAAGCTTTCTTT. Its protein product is CAIRGGQLNTEAFF.

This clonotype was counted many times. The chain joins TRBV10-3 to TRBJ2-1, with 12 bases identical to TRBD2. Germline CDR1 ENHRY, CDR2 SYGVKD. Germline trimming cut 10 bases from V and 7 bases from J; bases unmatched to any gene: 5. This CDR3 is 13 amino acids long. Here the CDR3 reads CATGLAGMNEQFF. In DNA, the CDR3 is TGTGCCACCGGACTAGCGGGGATGAATGAGCAGTTCTTC.

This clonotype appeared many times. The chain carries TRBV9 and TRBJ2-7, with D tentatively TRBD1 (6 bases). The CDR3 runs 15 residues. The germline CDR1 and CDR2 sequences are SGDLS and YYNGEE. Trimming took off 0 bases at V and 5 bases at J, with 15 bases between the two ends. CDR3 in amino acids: CASSVDPQGSNEQYF. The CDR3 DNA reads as TGTGCCAGCAGCGTAGATCCACAGGGTAGTAACGAGCAGTACTTC.

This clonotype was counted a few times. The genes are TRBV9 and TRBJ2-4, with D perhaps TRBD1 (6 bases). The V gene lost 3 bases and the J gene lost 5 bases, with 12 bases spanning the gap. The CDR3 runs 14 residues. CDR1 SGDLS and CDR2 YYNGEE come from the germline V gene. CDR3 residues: CASSAQGNENIQYF. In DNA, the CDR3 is TGTGCCAGCAGCGCGCAGGGGAACGAAAACATTCAGTACTTC.

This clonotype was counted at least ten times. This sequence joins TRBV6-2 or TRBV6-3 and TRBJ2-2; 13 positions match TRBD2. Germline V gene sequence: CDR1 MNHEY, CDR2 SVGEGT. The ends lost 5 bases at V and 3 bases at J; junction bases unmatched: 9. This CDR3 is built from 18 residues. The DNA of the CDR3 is TGTGCCAGCAGTCCCGGGACTAGCGGGAATTTCCACACCGGGGAGCTGTTTTTT. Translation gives CASSPGTSGNFHTGELFF.

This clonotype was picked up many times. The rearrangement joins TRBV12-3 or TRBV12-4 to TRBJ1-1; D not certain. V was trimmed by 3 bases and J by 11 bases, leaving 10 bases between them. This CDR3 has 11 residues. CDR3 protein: CASSLISFAFF. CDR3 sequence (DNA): TGTGCCAGCAGTTTGATTTCTTTTGCTTTCTTT.

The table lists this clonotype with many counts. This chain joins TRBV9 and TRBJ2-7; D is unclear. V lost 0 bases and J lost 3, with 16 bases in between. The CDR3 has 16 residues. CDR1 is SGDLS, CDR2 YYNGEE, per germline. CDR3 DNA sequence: TGTGCCAGCAGCGTAGATGTTTATGGGCTCCGCTACGAGCAGTACTTC. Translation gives CASSVDVYGLRYEQYF.

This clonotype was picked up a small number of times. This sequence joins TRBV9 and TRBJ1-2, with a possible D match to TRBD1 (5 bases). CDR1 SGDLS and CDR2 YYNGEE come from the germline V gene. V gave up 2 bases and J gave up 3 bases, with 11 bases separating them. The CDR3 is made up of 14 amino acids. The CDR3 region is CASSVGGGDYGYTF. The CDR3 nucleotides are TGTGCCAGCAGCGTCGGGGGTGGGGACTATGGCTACACCTTC.

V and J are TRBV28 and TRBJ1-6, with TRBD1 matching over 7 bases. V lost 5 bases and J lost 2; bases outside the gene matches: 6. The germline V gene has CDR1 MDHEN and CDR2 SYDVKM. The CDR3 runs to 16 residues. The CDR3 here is CASSKTGFPYNSPLHF. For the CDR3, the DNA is TGTGCCAGCAGTAAGACAGGGTTTCCCTATAATTCACCCCTCCACTTT.

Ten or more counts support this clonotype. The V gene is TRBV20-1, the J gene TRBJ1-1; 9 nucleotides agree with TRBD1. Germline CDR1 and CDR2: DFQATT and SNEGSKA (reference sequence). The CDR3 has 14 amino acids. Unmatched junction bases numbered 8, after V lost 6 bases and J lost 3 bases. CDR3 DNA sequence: TGCAGTGCCCGTCCGGGACAGGGCGACACTGAAGCTTTCTTT. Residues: CSARPGQGDTEAFF.

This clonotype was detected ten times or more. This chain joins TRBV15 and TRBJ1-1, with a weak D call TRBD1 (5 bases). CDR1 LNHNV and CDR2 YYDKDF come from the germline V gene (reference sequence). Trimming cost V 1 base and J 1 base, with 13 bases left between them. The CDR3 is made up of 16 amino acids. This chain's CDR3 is CATSRGGGEGNTEAFF. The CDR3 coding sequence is TGTGCCACCAGCAGAGGGGGGGGAGAGGGGAACACTGAAGCTTTCTTT.

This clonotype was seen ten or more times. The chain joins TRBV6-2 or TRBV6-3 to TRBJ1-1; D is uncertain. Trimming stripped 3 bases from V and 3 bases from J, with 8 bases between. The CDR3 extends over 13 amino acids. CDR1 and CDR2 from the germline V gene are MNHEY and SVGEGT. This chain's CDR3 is CASSYHRYTEAFF. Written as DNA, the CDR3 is TGTGCCAGCAGTTATCACCGATACACTGAAGCTTTCTTT.

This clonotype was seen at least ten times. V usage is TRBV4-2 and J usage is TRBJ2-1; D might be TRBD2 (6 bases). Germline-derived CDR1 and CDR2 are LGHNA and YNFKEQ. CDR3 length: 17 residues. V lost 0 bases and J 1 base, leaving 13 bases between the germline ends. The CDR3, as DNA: TGTGCCAGCAGCCAAGATCCCGCTGGGGGGTCCTACAATGAGCAGTTCTTC. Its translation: CASSQDPAGGSYNEQFF.

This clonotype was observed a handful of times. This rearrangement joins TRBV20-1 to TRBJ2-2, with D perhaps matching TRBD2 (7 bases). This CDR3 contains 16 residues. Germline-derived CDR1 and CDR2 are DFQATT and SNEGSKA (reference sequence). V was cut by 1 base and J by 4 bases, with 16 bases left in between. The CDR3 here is CSARVGGGLSTGELFF. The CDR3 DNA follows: TGCAGTGCTAGAGTTGGGGGGGGGCTGAGCACCGGGGAGCTGTTTTTT.

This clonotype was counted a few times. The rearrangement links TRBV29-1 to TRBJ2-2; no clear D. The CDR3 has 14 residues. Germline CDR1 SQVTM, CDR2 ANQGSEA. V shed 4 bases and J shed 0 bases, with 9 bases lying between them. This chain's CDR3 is CSVAVNSNTGELFF. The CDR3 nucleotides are TGCAGCGTTGCTGTAAACTCGAACACCGGGGAGCTGTTTTTT.

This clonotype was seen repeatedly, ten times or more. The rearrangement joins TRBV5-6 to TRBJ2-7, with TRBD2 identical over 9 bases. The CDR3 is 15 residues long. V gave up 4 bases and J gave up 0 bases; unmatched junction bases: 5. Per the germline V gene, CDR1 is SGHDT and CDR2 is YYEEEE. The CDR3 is CASSPAGGASYEQYF. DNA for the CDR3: TGTGCCAGCAGCCCCGCGGGGGGGGCCTCCTACGAGCAGTACTTC.